These T cell receptor beta chains were read from a single sample in a study of Graves' ophthalmopathy and Graves' hyperthyroidism. TCRdb redid the calling of the multiplex PCR reads with MiXCR, one entry per CDR3 protein. Of a few hundred thousand distinct CDR3 sequences listed, less than 40% were seen once; the top ten hold about 4.6%. The sequencing input was peripheral blood or thyroid tissue (not recorded which). These TCRs come from an adult man with Graves' hyperthyroidism. CDR3s include the opening cysteine and the closing phenylalanine or tryptophan. D genes are given only for firm matches. Clone size, where shown, is once, few, many, or a class for clones that have expanded.

v_gene	d_gene	j_gene	abundance	CDR3nt	CDR3aa
TRBV11-3	.	TRBJ1-3	many	TGTGCCAGCAGCTTAGACGGTTCGGCGGCTACTGTCATATATTTT	CASSLDGSAATVIYF
TRBV10-3	TRBD1	TRBJ2-7	.	TGTGCCATCAGTGGGGGACAGGGAGGGTACGAGCAGTACTTC	CAISGGQGGYEQYF
TRBV5-8	.	TRBJ1-4	many	TGTGCCAGCAGCGGATCAGGGATCGCTAATGAAAAACTGTTTTTT	CASSGSGIANEKLFF
TRBV20-1	.	TRBJ1-5	many	TGCAGTGCTAGCAGGGGCGGCAATCAGCCCCAGCATTTT	CSASRGGNQPQHF
TRBV12-3/TRBV12-4	.	TRBJ1-2	many	TGTGCCAGCAGTTTGGCGGGGGGTATTAACTATGGCTACACCTTC	CASSLAGGINYGYTF
TRBV25-1	.	TRBJ1-3	many	TGTGCCAGCAGTGAATACGGGCAGTACAAGTTATATTTT	CASSEYGQYKLYF
TRBV20-1	.	TRBJ2-7	many	TGCAGTGCAGATACCAACCCTCAAGGGTACGAGCAGTACTTC	CSADTNPQGYEQYF
TRBV2	.	TRBJ2-1	.	TGTGCCAGCAGCGCCCACTTAGACAATGAGCAGTTCTTC	CASSAHLDNEQFF
TRBV11-3	TRBD1	TRBJ2-7	.	TGTGCCAGCAGCTTGGGACAGGGCTTACACGAGCAGTACTTC	CASSLGQGLHEQYF
TRBV13	TRBD1	TRBJ2-7	many	TGTGCCAGCAGCTCAGACAGGGGAATCAACGAGCAGTACTTC	CASSSDRGINEQYF
TRBV6-5	TRBD1	TRBJ1-5	.	TGTGCCAGCAGTTACACTCCAGGGGGCGGCAATCAGCCCCAGCATTTT	CASSYTPGGGNQPQHF
TRBV5-1	.	TRBJ2-2	.	TGCGCCAGCAGCTTGCGGGCAGGAGCGAACACCGGGGAGCTGTTTTTT	CASSLRAGANTGELFF
TRBV20-1	TRBD1	TRBJ1-4	many	TGCAGTGCTTCTCCCCGAGACAGGGGAGAAAAACTGTTTTTT	CSASPRDRGEKLFF
TRBV19	.	TRBJ1-2	many	TGTGCCAGTAGTATTGGTGAAGGGGATAACTATGGCTACACCTTC	CASSIGEGDNYGYTF
TRBV6-5	.	TRBJ2-7	many	TGTGCCAGCAGTTACGGCCAGACCTACGAGCAGTACTTC	CASSYGQTYEQYF
TRBV20-1	TRBD1	TRBJ1-4	many	TGCAGTGCTCGCCGGGACAGTAATGAAAAACTGTTTTTT	CSARRDSNEKLFF
TRBV15	TRBD2	TRBJ2-3	.	TGTGCCACCAGCAGAGGGGGACTAGCGGGGAGCACAGATACGCAGTATTTT	CATSRGGLAGSTDTQYF
TRBV10-3	TRBD1	TRBJ1-1	.	TGTGCCACATTGGGGAGGGGACAGGGGCCCCTAATGACTGAAGCTTTCTTT	CATLGRGQGPLMTEAFF
TRBV2	TRBD2	TRBJ2-2	many	TGTGCCTCCCAGCAGCGGGGGAACACCGGGGAGCTGTTTTTT	CASQQRGNTGELFF
TRBV25-1	TRBD1	TRBJ1-1	.	TGTGCCAGCAGTTTTTGGCAGGGGGCTGCTGAAGCTTTCTTT	CASSFWQGAAEAFF
TRBV20-1	TRBD1	TRBJ1-1	many	TGCAGTGCTATAGCTCTGGGACAGGTGAACACTGAAGCTTTCTTT	CSAIALGQVNTEAFF
TRBV19	.	TRBJ2-6	few	TGTGCCAGTAGTATGGATACGGGGACCGGGGCCAACGTCCTGACTTTC	CASSMDTGTGANVLTF
TRBV7-6	.	TRBJ2-7	.	TGTGCCAGCAGCTTAGGGCCTTTGGGGCAGTACTTC	CASSLGPLGQYF
TRBV7-9	.	TRBJ1-2	.	TGTGCCAGCAGCTTAGCACAATCTAATGGCTACACCTTC	CASSLAQSNGYTF
TRBV7-2	.	TRBJ1-2	many	TGTGCCAGCAGCTTCCGGGGGGATGGGGGCTACACCTTC	CASSFRGDGGYTF
TRBV9	.	TRBJ1-2	.	TGTGCCAGCAGCGTGGGGCTGGGAGCTAACTATGGCTACACCTTC	CASSVGLGANYGYTF
TRBV12-3/TRBV12-4	TRBD1	TRBJ1-6	.	TGTGCCGGCAGTTGGGACAGGGGAAAAGGATCACCCCTCCACTTT	CAGSWDRGKGSPLHF
TRBV30	.	TRBJ1-2	.	TGTGCCTGGAGTGTGAGGAGGGGCTACACCTTC	CAWSVRRGYTF
TRBV2	.	TRBJ2-5	.	TGTGCCAGCAGATTTTCCAAGGGCCAAGCAACCCAGTACTTC	CASRFSKGQATQYF
TRBV20-1	TRBD1	TRBJ1-1	many	TGCAGTGCCCCCCCTGCGGGACAGGGGATTTTCGCTGAAGCTTTCTTT	CSAPPAGQGIFAEAFF
TRBV10-2	.	TRBJ2-6	.	TGCGCCAGCAGTGAGTCGATGGGGGGCGCGGCAAACGTCCTGACTTTC	CASSESMGGAANVLTF
TRBV29-1	TRBD1	TRBJ2-1	few	TGCAGCGTTGTAACAGGGGGCAATGAGCAGTTCTTC	CSVVTGGNEQFF
TRBV19	.	TRBJ1-5	once	TGTGCCAGTACCGGACAGAGCAATCAGCCCCAGCATTTT	CASTGQSNQPQHF
TRBV2	TRBD1	TRBJ1-5	many	TGTGCCAGCAGGAAGGGACAGGGGGATATTGGCAATCAGCCCCAGCATTTT	CASRKGQGDIGNQPQHF
TRBV7-6	.	TRBJ1-6	many	TGTGCCAGCAGCCTAAGACAGCTCAATTCACCCCTCCACTTT	CASSLRQLNSPLHF
TRBV29-1	TRBD2	TRBJ2-7	.	TGCAGCAGCTTAGCGCACCAGCGGGGAGACGAGCAGTACTTC	CSSLAHQRGDEQYF
TRBV7-9	TRBD2	TRBJ2-5	.	TGTGCCAGCAGCCGCCGGCCAGTGCGGGGACTAGATGAGACCCAGTACTTC	CASSRRPVRGLDETQYF
TRBV11-2	.	TRBJ2-2	.	TGTGCCAGCAGCCAAGCCTCCAACACCGGGGAGCTGTTTTTT	CASSQASNTGELFF
TRBV20-1	TRBD2	TRBJ2-1	.	TGCAGTGCTACCCCCGGGACTAGCGGAAACAATGAGCAGTTCTTC	CSATPGTSGNNEQFF
TRBV6-4	.	TRBJ1-2	.	TGTGCCAGCCTTCACTTGGGAAGCACCTTC	CASLHLGSTF
TRBV20-1	TRBD1	TRBJ2-2	many	TGCAGTGCTAGCTCACAGGGGGCGATCGGCGGGGAGCTGTTTTTT	CSASSQGAIGGELFF
TRBV29-1	.	TRBJ1-1	.	TGCAGCGTCACGAAAGGGGTAAACACTGAAGCTTTCTTT	CSVTKGVNTEAFF
TRBV2	TRBD1	TRBJ1-1	.	TGTGCCAGCCGGGACAGCATGAACACTGAAGCTTTCTTT	CASRDSMNTEAFF
TRBV9	TRBD2	TRBJ2-5	many	TGTGCCAGCAGCGACGGGACTAGCGGGGAGACCCAGTACTTC	CASSDGTSGETQYF
TRBV29-1	TRBD1	TRBJ1-2	many	TGCAGCGCAGAAATACTTCGGGACAGGGCCTATGGCTACACCTTC	CSAEILRDRAYGYTF